The T cell receptor (beta chain) described here comes from a study of siplizumab effects on memory and regulatory T cells (dated by TCRdb to the late 2010s). Context from the whole study: The study looked at the effect of siplizumab, an anti-CD2 antibody, on alloreactive T-cell subsets in allogeneic mixed lymphocyte reactions made from human PBMCs. Findings and caveats that apply to the study as a whole: Siplizumab significantly lowered the cumulative frequency of alloreactive sequences that could be traced to unstimulated CD4+ memory T cells. Among mappable alloreactive CD4+ clones, an average Treg-derived fraction of roughly 71% was observed with siplizumab, compared with approximately 26% in control reactions. Because sequences at frequencies below about 10^-5 were poorly captured, only a minor fraction of alloreactive clones could be mapped back to unstimulated subsets. Unstimulated naive T cells appeared more diverse than memory T cells, and naive cells seemed to contribute substantially to the alloresponse. About 75-95% of proliferating CD4+ or CD8+ clones could not be given a naive or memory phenotype. Whether proliferating Tregs from siplizumab cultures actually had suppressive function was not functionally confirmed.

CDR1 KGHSH and CDR2 LQKENI were looked up in the germline V gene. The CDR3 holds 16 amino acids from the cysteine to the phenylalanine. Of all the DNA, just the CDR3 is kept, 48 bases in frame from base 1. For this chain, trimming is 2 bases at the V end and 4 bases at the J end, and the number of junction bases without a gene match is 9. Unstimulated CD4+ memory cells were also sequenced in three donor pairs, together with CD4+ naive, CD8+ TEMRA, CD8+ naive and CD8+ effector memory subsets. Sorted unstimulated T cells and proliferating T cells recovered from mixed lymphocyte reactions underwent TCRbeta CDR3 sequencing. Fresh whole blood from some ten HLA-typed healthy donors was used as the source from which PBMCs were isolated. Libraries were prepared through the immunoSEQ multiplex PCR assay. The deep sequencing platform assayed 90,000 to 100,000 TCR templates per sample. Genomic DNA extracted from sorted T cells was the material used for TCRbeta CDR3 sequencing. Per the authors' processing: The R programming language was used for clonal analysis of the TCRbeta CDR3 data. Unstimulated samples were compared with post-reaction CFSE-low samples to define alloreactive CD4+ and CD8+ clones. Regulatory or non-regulatory origin was assigned to alloreactive CD4+ clones by matching of sequences to sorted unstimulated Treg and non-Treg repertoires. TCRdb carries this immuneACCESS record with in-frame sequences only. Its versions omit some clonotypes, under half of them owing to an unresolved V gene in the studies checked, with the rest unexplained. V and J calls plus clone size are reproduced from that table; the DNA served to infer D and trimming. For this sample there are about 55,000 clones; less than 98% appear just once. 0.64% of the sample comes from the top ten.

Of note for this clone: What antigen it recognizes has not been identified. No much larger clonotype is one base removed from it; base qualities were not supplied.

The sequence was collected from a human donor in good health. The V and J segments used are TRBV18 and TRBJ1-2; 8 bases in the junction line up with TRBD1. Sequencing used naive CD4+ T cells sorted from blood. This specimen's cell subset or site label, per the study, means: unstimulated naive T cells. At the DNA level, the sequence is TGTGCCAGCTCACCAGGGACAGGTTCGGGTAGCTATGGCTACACCTTC. Its protein reads: CASSPGTGSGSYGYTF.